Below, one T cell receptor (beta chain) is given with its context. This record belongs to a study of blood T cell repertoires in COVID-19. Study-level information: COVID-19 samples, acute and convalescent, were from the United States, Italy and Spain.

In germline, CDR1 is MGHRA, CDR2 YSYEKL. This CDR3 comprises 15 residues. Between the trimmed V and J ends, which lost 1 base and 8 bases, there was a span of 17 bases. In the original analysis: Scientists estimated how many nucleated cells there were by amplifying reference gene primers. Profiling relied on immunoSEQ multiplex PCR, and the TCRdb table lists in-frame clones only, not all of them. V, J and clone size were drawn from that table, and D and trimming were deduced from the DNA. The table lists about 230,000 clones, 80% to 90% of them singletons. Sequencing used peripheral blood. This TCR derives from a man at least 80 years old with acute or convalescent COVID-19. This chain uses TRBV4-1 with TRBJ1-2, with a possible D match to TRBD1 (6 bases). The CDR3 loop reads CASSQGGGQSIGYTF. The CDR3 DNA reads TGCGCCAGCAGCCAAGGGGGGGGCCAGTCTATAGGCTACACCTTC.